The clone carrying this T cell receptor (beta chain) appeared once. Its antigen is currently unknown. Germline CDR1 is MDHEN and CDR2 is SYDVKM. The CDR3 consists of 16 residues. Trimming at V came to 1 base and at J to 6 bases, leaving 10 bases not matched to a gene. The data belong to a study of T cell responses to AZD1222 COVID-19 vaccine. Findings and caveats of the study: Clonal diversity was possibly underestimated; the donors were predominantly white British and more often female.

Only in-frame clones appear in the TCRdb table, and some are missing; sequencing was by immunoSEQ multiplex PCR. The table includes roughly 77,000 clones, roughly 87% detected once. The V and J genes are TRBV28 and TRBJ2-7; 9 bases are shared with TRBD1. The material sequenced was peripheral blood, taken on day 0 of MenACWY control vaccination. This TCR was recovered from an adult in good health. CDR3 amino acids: CASSLSTGQGLAEQYF. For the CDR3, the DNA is TGTGCCAGCAGTTTATCGACGGGACAGGGTCTTGCCGAGCAGTACTTC.